Below, one TCR beta chain is given with its context. This CDR3 has 15 residues. V was clipped by 2 bases and J by 5 bases; unmatched bases: 4. Germline V gene data show CDR1 as SGHNT and CDR2 as YENEEA. The sample comes from a study of blood T cell repertoires in COVID-19. Assay: immunoSEQ multiplex PCR; the TCRdb copy retains only in-frame clones and omits some. The sample yields about 220,000 clones, almost 85% seen once. The TCR was taken from a woman in her 70s with COVID-19, enrolled during active disease. Sequencing was done on a sample of peripheral blood. The rearrangement links TRBV11-3 to TRBJ2-2, with 8 bases aligning to TRBD2. CDR3 residues: CASSLSPGGTGELFF. CDR3 DNA sequence: TGTGCCAGCAGCTTATCCCCGGGAGGGACCGGGGAGCTGTTTTTT.